Included here is one T cell receptor (beta chain) sequence, with context. The germline gives CDR1 MDHEN, CDR2 SYDVKM. Trimming took 5 bases from V and 5 from J; bases not matched to a gene: 11. CDR3 length: 17 residues. TCRdb's table, derived via immunoSEQ multiplex PCR, lists solely in-frame clones and lacks some. Of some 200,000 clones listed, around nine tenths were seen once; the top ten hold approximately 0.8%. The data derive from a study of blood T cell repertoires in COVID-19. The receptor was derived from a woman aged 18 to 35 who had recovered from COVID-19. Sequencing used PBMCs or T cells enriched from blood (not recorded which). The V call is TRBV28, the J call TRBJ1-6; 8 positions match TRBD1. The CDR3: CASSQGAVRLNNSPLHF. The DNA for the CDR3 is TGTGCCAGCAGTCAGGGGGCGGTGCGTTTGAATAATTCACCCCTCCACTTT.